Below are 29 T cell receptor beta chains sequenced from a single sample in a study of blood T cell repertoires in COVID-19. Profiled with immunoSEQ multiplex PCR; TCRdb holds only in-frame clones, not every one. The sample yields approximately 100,000 clones, about 79% seen once. The sequencing input was peripheral blood. The source is an elderly woman with active or convalescent COVID-19.

The rearrangement links TRBV11-3 to TRBJ2-2, with D tentatively TRBD1 (6 bases). V was clipped by 1 base and J by 5 bases, with 8 bases between them. CDR1 and CDR2 from the germline V gene are SGHNT and YENEEA. The CDR3 runs to 14 residues. CDR3 in amino acids: CASSLGGRTGELFF. The CDR3 nucleotides read TGTGCCAGCAGCTTAGGGGGGCGGACCGGGGAGCTGTTTTTT. The variable domain in full, completed from reference TRBV11-3 and TRBJ2-2, reads EAGVVQSPRYKIIEKKQPVAFWCNPISGHNTLYWYLQNLGQGPELLIRYENEEAVDDSQLPKDRFSAERLKGVDSTLKIQPAELGDSAVYLCASSLGGRTGELFFGEGSRLTVL.

The chain combines TRBV18 with TRBJ1-2; D might be TRBD1 (6 bases). V was cut by 2 bases and J by 4 bases, with 11 bases left in between. There are 14 residues in the CDR3. CDR1 is KGHSH, CDR2 LQKENI, per germline. The CDR3 region has the DNA TGTGCCAGCTCACCAGGGAGGGACATCTATGGCTACACCTTC. Protein product: CASSPGRDIYGYTF.

The genes are TRBV7-2 and TRBJ2-4; D might be TRBD2 (5 bases). The V and J ends lost 5 bases and 15 bases respectively, with 17 bases between them. Germline assignment: CDR1 SGHTA and CDR2 FQGNSA. The CDR3 has 12 residues. The chain's CDR3 is CASSNGGGRGYF. The CDR3 DNA sequence: TGTGCCAGCAGCAACGGCGGCGGGCGTGGGTACTTC. The full variable domain, rest sourced from reference TRBV7-2 and TRBJ2-4, is GAGVSQSPSNKVTEKGKDVELRCDPISGHTALYWYRQSLGQGLEFLIYFQGNSAPDKSGLPSDRFSAERTGGSVSTLTIQRTQQEDSAVYLCASSNGGGRGYFGAGTRLSVL.

The V call is TRBV6-6, the J call TRBJ2-7; 7 bases fit TRBD1. This CDR3 is 15 amino acids long. V dropped 3 bases and J dropped 2; count of bases not matched to a gene: 7. Germline V CDR1 and CDR2: MNHNY, SVGAGI (reference sequence). Written as DNA, the CDR3 is TGTGCCAGCAGTTATAAGGGGCAGGGGGCCTACGAGCAGTACTTC. This encodes CASSYKGQGAYEQYF.

This clone showed up just a few times. V usage is TRBV18 and J usage is TRBJ2-2; D might be TRBD1 (6 bases). Trimming took 2 bases from V and 9 from J, leaving 13 bases between them. Germline CDR1 is KGHSH and CDR2 is LQKENI. This CDR3 comprises 14 residues. The CDR3 sequence: CASSPGGQPRELFF. CDR3 DNA: TGTGCCAGCTCACCAGGGGGCCAACCAAGGGAGCTGTTTTTT.

J is TRBJ1-2 and V is TRBV2; 9 bases match TRBD1. Per the germline V gene, CDR1 is SNHLY and CDR2 is FYNNEI. The CDR3 consists of 15 residues. The ends lost 6 bases at V and 0 bases at J; junction bases unmatched: 5. The CDR3 bases are TGTGCCAGCAGAGAACAGGGGGCTCCTAACTATGGCTACACCTTC. Protein sequence: CASREQGAPNYGYTF.

The CDR3 is CASSYSMREGRSEQYF. CDR3 nucleotides: TGTGCCAGCAGTTACTCGATGCGGGAGGGCCGCAGCGAGCAGTACTTC. This rearrangement joins TRBV6-2 or TRBV6-3 to TRBJ2-7, with TRBD2 matching over 9 bases. V lost 0 bases and J lost 6; bases outside the gene matches: 9. CDR1 and CDR2 (germline): MNHEY, SVGEGT. This CDR3 is built from 16 residues.

V usage is TRBV28 and J usage is TRBJ2-3, with a tentative D call TRBD1 (6 bases). The CDR3 runs to 16 residues. Germline V gene lookup returns CDR1 MDHEN and CDR2 SYDVKM. The ends were cut back, 6 bases at V and 4 bases at J, with 20 bases in the middle. CDR3 amino acids: CASRTPGQGGPDTQYF. CDR3 in DNA: TGTGCCAGCAGAACACCGGGACAAGGGGGACCAGATACGCAGTATTTT. Filled out from reference TRBV28 and TRBJ2-3, the complete variable domain reads DVKVTQSSRYLVKRTGEKVFLECVQDMDHENMFWYRQDPGLGLRLIYFSYDVKMKEKGDIPEGYSVSREKKERFSLILESASTNQTSMYLCASRTPGQGGPDTQYFGPGTRLTVL.

The rearrangement links TRBV5-1 to TRBJ2-5; 8 positions match TRBD2. This CDR3 has 17 residues. CDR1 is SGHRS, CDR2 YFSETQ, per germline. Trimming cost V 0 bases and J 2 bases; bases outside gene matches: 9. The CDR3 DNA is TGCGCCAGCAGCTTGGCCGTAGTAGCGGGACTGCAAGAGACCCAGTACTTC. Translating it yields CASSLAVVAGLQETQYF. Full variable domain (missing parts from reference TRBV5-1 and TRBJ2-5): KAGVTQTPRYLIKTRGQQVTLSCSPISGHRSVSWYQQTPGQGLQFLFEYFSETQRNKGNFPGRFSGRQFSNSRSEMNVSTLELGDSALYLCASSLAVVAGLQETQYFGPGTRLLVL.

V gene TRBV20-1 combines with J gene TRBJ2-7; tentatively, D is TRBD1 (6 bases). From germline, CDR1 is DFQATT and CDR2 SNEGSKA (reference sequence). The V and J ends lost 3 bases and 0 bases respectively, with 15 bases between them. The CDR3 consists of 15 residues. The chain's CDR3 is CSASPTGKSSYEQYF. CDR3 nucleotides: TGCAGTGCTAGTCCAACAGGGAAGTCCTCCTACGAGCAGTACTTC.

The J gene is TRBJ1-1, the V gene TRBV28, with 9 bases that match TRBD1. The CDR3 length is 14 residues. Per the germline V gene, CDR1 is MDHEN and CDR2 is SYDVKM. With 8 bases clipped from V and 4 bases from J, the junction kept 8 bases outside the gene matches. CDR3 DNA: TGTGCCAGCGGGAACAGGGGGCAGGGCACTGAAGCTTTCTTT. This sequence encodes CASGNRGQGTEAFF.

J is TRBJ1-6 and V is TRBV7-9; D might be TRBD1 (6 bases). The CDR3 sequence is 15 residues long. Germline CDR1 SEHNR, CDR2 FQNEAQ (reference sequence). Trimming cost V 1 base and J 8 bases, with 12 bases left between them. The CDR3 bases are TGTGCCAGCAGCTTAGGGACAGTTAAGGATTCACCCCTCCACTTT. Amino acids: CASSLGTVKDSPLHF. Using reference TRBV7-9 and TRBJ1-6 for the parts outside the CDR3, the full variable domain is DTGVSQNPRHKITKRGQNVTFRCDPISEHNRLYWYRQTLGQGPEFLTYFQNEAQLEKSRLLSDRFSAERPKGSFSTLEIQRTEQGDSAMYLCASSLGTVKDSPLHFGNGTRLTVT.

The chain couples TRBV11-2 to TRBJ2-5, with 8 bases matching TRBD1. From germline, CDR1 is SGHAT and CDR2 FQNNGV. The CDR3 is 17 amino acids. V shed 2 bases and J 3 bases; nucleotides not matched to a gene: 11. In nucleotides, the CDR3 is TGTGCCAGCAGCTTATCCGGGACAGGCAGCCTCGAAGAGACCCAGTACTTC. Amino acids: CASSLSGTGSLEETQYF. Full variable domain (outside the CDR3, taken from reference TRBV11-2 and TRBJ2-5): EAGVAQSPRYKIIEKRQSVAFWCNPISGHATLYWYQQILGQGPKLLIQFQNNGVVDDSQLPKDRFSAERLKGVDSTLKIQPAKLEDSAVYLCASSLSGTGSLEETQYFGPGTRLLVL.

V gene TRBV19 combines with J gene TRBJ1-5; 7 bases are a match to TRBD1. Unmatched junction bases numbered 8, after V lost 8 bases and J lost 4 bases. CDR1 and CDR2 (germline): LNHDA, SQIVND (reference sequence). The CDR3 spans 14 residues. CDR3 sequence: CASSSRDRNQPQHF. CDR3 nucleotides: TGTGCCAGTTCCTCCCGGGACAGAAATCAGCCCCAGCATTTT.

V and J are TRBV19 and TRBJ2-3; 9 bases align to TRBD1. The CDR3 contains 16 residues. Germline V lookup: CDR1 LNHDA, CDR2 SQIVND (reference sequence). The trim removed 4 bases at V and 1 base at J, leaving 6 bases unmatched. DNA for the CDR3: TGTGCCAGTAGTAGGGACAGGGTTCGGGGCACAGATACGCAGTATTTT. It translates to CASSRDRVRGTDTQYF.

This sequence joins TRBV28 and TRBJ1-2, with TRBD1 matching over 8 bases. J lost 2 bases, V lost 6 bases, and 8 bases had no gene match. The CDR3 loop spans 15 amino acids. Germline CDR1 reads MDHEN; CDR2 reads SYDVKM. This CDR3 reads CASRPQDRANYGYTF. DNA for the CDR3: TGTGCCAGCAGACCTCAGGACAGGGCGAACTATGGCTACACCTTC.

The chain carries TRBV7-2 and TRBJ2-6; D is perhaps TRBD1 (6 bases). V was trimmed by 6 bases and J by 2 bases, leaving 14 bases between them. This CDR3 has 16 residues. The germline gives CDR1 SGHTA, CDR2 FQGNSA. The DNA for the CDR3 is TGTGCCAGCAGAAAACAGGGAGTTGCTGGGGCCAACGTCCTGACTTTC. Its protein is CASRKQGVAGANVLTF.

This rearrangement joins TRBV29-1 to TRBJ2-3, with 7 bases that match TRBD2. This CDR3 has 15 amino acids. The germline V gene encodes CDR1 SQVTM and CDR2 ANQGSEA. Trimming at V came to 4 bases and at J to 0 bases, leaving 7 bases not matched to a gene. The CDR3 region is CSVGGPGGSTDTQYF. CDR3 in DNA: TGCAGCGTTGGAGGGCCGGGGGGTAGCACAGATACGCAGTATTTT.

The chain links TRBV15 to TRBJ1-5, with D hard to call. Deletions cut 5 bases from V and 2 bases from J, with 10 bases between. From germline, CDR1 is LNHNV and CDR2 YYDKDF (reference sequence). This CDR3 contains 14 residues. As DNA, the CDR3 is TGTGCCACCAGCGGCGGGAAGGGCAATCAGCCCCAGCATTTT. Protein product: CATSGGKGNQPQHF.

This clone occurred a few times. V is TRBV3-1 (or the pseudogene TRBV3-2) and J is TRBJ1-2; the D gene is possibly TRBD1 (6 bases). V shed 3 bases and J shed 1 base, with 12 bases lying between them. Per germline, CDR1 LGHDT and CDR2 YNNKEL (reference sequence). CDR3 length equals 15 residues. CDR3 coding DNA: TGTGCCAGCAGCCAGATCAGGGACATTAACTATGGCTACACCTTC. This translates into CASSQIRDINYGYTF.

The rearrangement joins TRBV28 to TRBJ1-5; 7 positions match TRBD1. Unmatched junction bases numbered 7, after V lost 5 bases and J lost 3 bases. Germline loops: CDR1 MDHEN, CDR2 SYDVKM. The CDR3 loop spans 15 amino acids. This CDR3 reads CASSLGGQYNQPQHF. The DNA of the CDR3 is TGTGCCAGCAGTCTTGGGGGACAGTACAATCAGCCCCAGCATTTT.

This clone was detected once. The genes are TRBV4-1 and TRBJ2-5; possible D gene TRBD1, 6 bases. This CDR3 is built from 14 residues. CDR1 is MGHRA, CDR2 YSYEKL, per germline. Trimming shortened V by 5 bases and J by 4 bases, and 14 bases separated the two germline ends. CDR3 sequence: CASSTQTGRETQYF. The CDR3 DNA reads TGCGCCAGCAGCACCCAAACAGGGCGAGAGACCCAGTACTTC.

This chain uses TRBV6-1 with TRBJ1-2; D is unresolved. The germline V and J ends were trimmed by 1 base and 6 bases, with 15 bases remaining between them. In germline, CDR1 is MNHNS, CDR2 SASEGT. This CDR3 region has 15 residues. CDR3 residues: CASSEGSRFYHGYTF. CDR3 nucleotide sequence: TGTGCCAGCAGTGAAGGTAGTCGTTTTTACCATGGCTACACCTTC.

The gene calls are TRBV6-5 and TRBJ1-1; no definite D call. Trimming removed 8 bases from V and 5 bases from J, with 15 bases in between. The CDR3 is made up of 13 amino acids. Germline assignment: CDR1 MNHEY and CDR2 SVGAGI. The CDR3 bases are TGTGCCAGCGGGAGTCGATTATCTACTGAAGCTTTCTTT. It specifies CASGSRLSTEAFF.

This clone was counted between two and nine times. The chain employs TRBV6-5 and TRBJ1-5; the D gene is possibly TRBD1 (6 bases). CDR3 length: 15 amino acids. CDR1 and CDR2 (germline): MNHEY, SVGAGI. Trimming took 5 bases from V and 5 from J, leaving 16 bases between them. CDR3 in amino acids: CASSPGGQLYQPQHF. The DNA of the CDR3 is TGTGCCAGCAGTCCCGGAGGACAGCTCTATCAGCCCCAGCATTTT.

The V and J genes are TRBV2 and TRBJ1-2, with 7 bases lining up with TRBD1. The CDR3 length is 13 residues. Germline assignment: CDR1 SNHLY and CDR2 FYNNEI. V shed 7 bases, J shed 8 bases, and the junction held 10 bases outside the gene matches. CDR3 sequence reads: CASIYWEGGGYTF. The CDR3 DNA reads as TGTGCCAGCATCTATTGGGAAGGGGGCGGCTACACCTTC.

The chain recombines TRBV5-4 with TRBJ2-3, with D unresolved. Germline CDR1 reads SGHNT; CDR2 reads YYREEE (reference sequence). This CDR3 comprises 13 residues. V lost 0 bases and J lost 7, with 9 bases in between. Written as DNA, the CDR3 is TGTGCCAGCAGCTTGGAACTCACTAATACGCAGTATTTT. Protein: CASSLELTNTQYF. The variable domain in full, with the rest retrieved from reference TRBV5-4 and TRBJ2-3, is ETGVTQSPTHLIKTRGQQVTLRCSSQSGHNTVSWYQQALGQGPQFIFQYYREEENGRGNFPPRFSGLQFPNYSSELNVNALELDDSALYLCASSLELTNTQYFGPGTRLTVL.

The CDR3 region has the DNA TGTGCCAGCAGTTACTCGGCAGGCAACTATGGCTACACCTTC. This gives the protein CASSYSAGNYGYTF. V and J are TRBV6-6 and TRBJ1-2; unclear D gene. The V end was cut by 0 bases, the J end by 2 bases, with 7 bases between. The CDR3 contains 14 residues. Germline CDR1 MNHNY, CDR2 SVGAGI (reference sequence).

The chain carries TRBV11-3 and TRBJ2-3; 9 positions match TRBD2. The V gene end was trimmed by 5 bases and the J gene end by 1 base; junction bases not matched to a gene: 1. The CDR3 consists of 14 residues. Germline CDR1 and CDR2: SGHNT and YENEEA. The CDR3 DNA reads as TGTGCCAGCAGCCGGACTAGCGGCACAGATACGCAGTATTTT. Translating gives CASSRTSGTDTQYF.